The 30 T cell receptor beta chains in this list originate from one sample, sequenced in a study of OX40 agonist ivuxolimab in advanced cancers. Library creation used the immunoSEQ multiplex PCR assay. Entries here come from immuneACCESS through TCRdb and include only in-frame sequences with V and J called. Some clones fail to appear in such tables; in the studies checked, an unresolved V gene covers under half of the shortfall, and the cause of the remainder is unknown. The table for this sample lists over 80,000 clones; 80% to 95% of them were counted only once. The ten largest clones add up to roughly 1.1% of the sample. The starting material was CD4+ or CD8+ T cells sorted from blood, obtained in a trial of the OX40 agonist ivuxolimab. The receptors stem from an adult with an advanced solid tumor such as melanoma, head and neck, liver or kidney cancer.

The gene calls are TRBV4-2 and TRBJ1-5; D is undetermined. Germline CDR1 LGHNA, CDR2 YNFKEQ. Trimming took 0 bases from V and 1 from J, leaving 4 bases between them. The CDR3 is made up of 14 amino acids. CDR3 coding DNA: TGTGCCAGCAGCCAAGAGGGGAGCAATCAGCCCCAGCATTTT. Its translation: CASSQEGSNQPQHF.

The gene calls are TRBV14 and TRBJ2-5; TRBD2 matches 8 bases. CDR3 length: 17 amino acids. Trimming cost V 2 bases and J 2 bases; bases outside gene matches: 10. CDR1 and CDR2 from the germline V gene are SGHDN and FVKESK. The CDR3 sequence: CASSQSYYSGIQETQYF. The CDR3 nucleotides are TGTGCCAGCAGCCAATCCTACTATAGCGGGATACAAGAGACCCAGTACTTC.

The J gene is TRBJ1-1, the V gene TRBV2; perhaps TRBD1 as D (5 bases). This CDR3 has 17 residues. The germline V and J ends were trimmed by 4 bases and 1 base, with 19 bases remaining between them. The germline gives CDR1 SNHLY, CDR2 FYNNEI. In DNA, the CDR3 is TGTGCCAGCAGTGTCGACCCCCCAGGGCGAAAGAACACTGAAGCTTTCTTT. Its protein is CASSVDPPGRKNTEAFF. Using reference TRBV2 and TRBJ1-1 for the parts outside the CDR3, the full variable domain is EPEVTQTPSHQVTQMGQEVILRCVPISNHLYFYWYRQILGQKVEFLVSFYNNEISEKSEIFDDQFSVERPDGSNFTLKIRSTKLEDSAMYFCASSVDPPGRKNTEAFFGQGTRLTVV.

The chain uses TRBV5-1 and TRBJ2-3; D possibly corresponds to TRBD2 (5 bases). Per the germline V gene, CDR1 is SGHRS and CDR2 is YFSETQ. V lost 2 bases and J 2 bases, leaving 12 bases between the germline ends. The CDR3 is made up of 15 amino acids. The CDR3 loop reads CASSLDGKHTDTQYF. CDR3 bases: TGCGCCAGCAGCTTAGACGGGAAGCACACAGATACGCAGTATTTT.

A word on this clone: The junction departs from germline at one end; a sequencing error may be responsible. The chain employs TRBV2 and TRBJ1-4; D remains ambiguous. CDR3 length equals 14 residues. CDR1 and CDR2 from the germline V gene are SNHLY and FYNNEI. The CDR3 DNA reads as TGTGCCAGCAGCGAAGCCGGGTGGGAGGGAAAACTGTTTTTT. Amino acid sequence: CASSEAGWEGKLFF.

V gene TRBV30 combines with J gene TRBJ2-2; TRBD2 matches at 12 bases. This CDR3 comprises 16 residues. With 2 bases clipped from V and 5 bases from J, the junction kept 6 bases outside the gene matches. Germline values: CDR1 GTSNPN, CDR2 SVGIG (reference sequence). Here the CDR3 DNA reads TGTGCCTGGAGTATTGCCGGGACTAGCGGGACCGGGGAGCTGTTTTTT. The encoded protein is CAWSIAGTSGTGELFF. Full variable domain (remainder filled in from reference TRBV30 and TRBJ2-2): SQTIHQWPATLVQPVGSPLSLECTVEGTSNPNLYWYRQAAGRGLQLLFYSVGIGQISSEVPQNLSASRPQDRQFILSSKKLLLSDSGFYLCAWSIAGTSGTGELFFGEGSRLTVL.

This clone was observed a single time. The CDR3 reads CASSSRTGGREKLFF. Here the CDR3 DNA reads TGTGCCAGCAGTTCCCGGACAGGGGGCAGGGAAAAACTGTTTTTT. The chain is built from TRBV28 and TRBJ1-4; 11 bases agree with TRBD1. Per germline, CDR1 MDHEN and CDR2 SYDVKM. The V and J ends lost 4 bases and 8 bases, in that order; junction bases with no gene match: 6. The CDR3 covers 15 residues. The full variable domain, in which reference TRBV28 and TRBJ1-4 provide the parts outside the CDR3, is DVKVTQSSRYLVKRTGEKVFLECVQDMDHENMFWYRQDPGLGLRLIYFSYDVKMKEKGDIPEGYSVSREKKERFSLILESASTNQTSMYLCASSSRTGGREKLFFGSGTQLSVL.

This clone showed up just a few times. This chain uses TRBV11-3 with TRBJ1-1, with unresolved D. V was cut by 3 bases and J by 8 bases, with 7 bases left in between. Germline V CDR1 and CDR2: SGHNT, YENEEA. This CDR3 region has 11 residues. As DNA, the CDR3 is TGTGCCAGCAGCTTCCTGCAGGAAGCTTTCTTT. Translated, it gives CASSFLQEAFF.

This clone was seen only once. As DNA, the CDR3 is TGTGCCAGCACGACGGCAGATACGCAGTATTTT. Protein product: CASTTADTQYF. The rearrangement uses TRBV7-8 and TRBJ2-3; the D is unclear. This CDR3 is built from 11 residues. Deletions cut 7 bases from V and 4 bases from J, with 6 bases between. Germline CDR1 and CDR2: SGHVS and FQNEAQ.

V gene TRBV18 combines with J gene TRBJ2-7, with 7 bases fitting TRBD2. V was pared by 2 bases and J by 3 bases, with 7 bases of the junction left unmatched. CDR3 length: 15 residues. The germline V gene encodes CDR1 KGHSH and CDR2 LQKENI. The CDR3 loop is CASSPDLAAVYEQYF. In DNA form, the CDR3 reads TGTGCCAGCTCACCAGATCTAGCGGCAGTCTACGAGCAGTACTTC. Filled out from reference TRBV18 and TRBJ2-7, the complete variable domain reads NAGVMQNPRHLVRRRGQEARLRCSPMKGHSHVYWYRQLPEEGLKFMVYLQKENIIDESGMPKERFSAEFPKEGPSILRIQQVVRGDSAAYFCASSPDLAAVYEQYFGPGTRLTVT.

J is TRBJ2-1 and V is TRBV10-3; possibly TRBD2 for D (6 bases). V lost 2 bases, J lost 0 bases, and 11 bases lay in between. The CDR3 totals 16 residues. The germline CDR1 and CDR2 sequences are ENHRY and SYGVKD. CDR3 loop: CAISEGRGNSYNEQFF. The CDR3 bases are TGTGCCATCAGTGAGGGGCGGGGAAACTCCTACAATGAGCAGTTCTTC.

The V call is TRBV9, the J call TRBJ2-3; 9 bases are shared with TRBD2. Germline CDR1 SGDLS, CDR2 YYNGEE. CDR3 length: 15 amino acids. The V gene end was trimmed by 7 bases and the J gene end by 0 bases; junction bases not matched to a gene: 6. This CDR3 is CASGSSGVSTDTQYF. The CDR3 DNA is TGTGCCAGCGGGTCTAGCGGGGTGAGCACAGATACGCAGTATTTT.

In its sample, this clone was seen once. The chain recombines TRBV7-2 with TRBJ2-1, with TRBD1 as a possible D gene (5 bases). Trimming took off 6 bases at V and 7 bases at J, with 13 bases between the two ends. The CDR3 sequence is 13 residues long. The germline CDR1 and CDR2 sequences are SGHTA and FQGNSA. CDR3 residues: CASSLSTVNEQFF. The CDR3 nucleotides read TGTGCCAGCAGTCTCTCGACAGTTAATGAGCAGTTCTTC.

The chain recombines TRBV6-5 with TRBJ2-2; D is perhaps TRBD1 (5 bases). Germline V gene lookup returns CDR1 MNHEY and CDR2 SVGAGI. This CDR3 region has 14 residues. Trimming removed 6 bases at V and 0 bases at J, with 8 bases between. The CDR3 nucleotides are TGTGCCAGCAGCTTGACAGCGAACACCGGGGAGCTGTTTTTT. As protein: CASSLTANTGELFF.

This clone was counted a few times. The rearrangement joins TRBV2 to TRBJ1-1, with no clear D. V shed 6 bases and J shed 3 bases, with 8 bases lying between them. This CDR3 comprises 12 residues. CDR1 and CDR2 from the germline V gene are SNHLY and FYNNEI. Here the CDR3 DNA reads TGTGCCAGCAGCGGAGAATACACTGAAGCTTTCTTT. Translated: CASSGEYTEAFF.

The gene calls are TRBV7-2 and TRBJ2-7; no clear D gene. CDR1 is SGHTA and CDR2 is FQGNSA in the germline V gene. V was trimmed by 4 bases and J by 5 bases, leaving 15 bases between them. The CDR3 length is 14 residues. The CDR3 DNA follows: TGTGCCAGCAGCTCAACCCGTATCCCACACGAGCAGTACTTC. Translating gives CASSSTRIPHEQYF.

The CDR3 reads CASSATLGDTQYF. The CDR3 region has the DNA TGTGCCAGCAGTGCCACCTTGGGAGATACGCAGTATTTT. The chain recombines TRBV2 with TRBJ2-3; the D is unclear. V dropped 4 bases and J dropped 5 bases, with 10 bases sitting between them. Germline V gene data show CDR1 as SNHLY and CDR2 as FYNNEI. The CDR3 is 13 amino acids.

This chain uses TRBV14 with TRBJ2-7; tentative D call: TRBD2 (5 bases). Germline V gene lookup returns CDR1 SGHDN and CDR2 FVKESK. The V gene lost 1 base and the J gene lost 3 bases, with 10 bases spanning the gap. The CDR3 has 14 amino acids. The CDR3 bases are TGTGCCAGCAGCCAAGTTTCGGGAAACTACGAGCAGTACTTC. This sequence encodes CASSQVSGNYEQYF. Supplemented by reference TRBV14 and TRBJ2-7, the full variable domain reads EAGVTQFPSHSVIEKGQTVTLRCDPISGHDNLYWYRRVMGKEIKFLLHFVKESKQDESGMPNNRFLAERTGGTYSTLKVQPAELEDSGVYFCASSQVSGNYEQYFGPGTRLTVT.

The chain links TRBV28 to TRBJ2-1; D might be TRBD1 (7 bases). V was pared by 10 bases and J by 5 bases, with 21 bases between. CDR3 length: 15 residues. The germline CDR1 and CDR2 sequences are MDHEN and SYDVKM. The CDR3 region has the DNA TGTGCCACGCAGGGGGTCGGGAGAGGGCACAATGAGCAGTTCTTC. It codes for CATQGVGRGHNEQFF.

The rearrangement uses TRBV5-1 and TRBJ2-1; 14 nucleotides agree with TRBD2. The CDR3 has 16 amino acids. The V segment lost 0 bases and the J segment 7 bases; nucleotides outside the gene matches: 3. Germline V CDR1 and CDR2: SGHRS, YFSETQ. In nucleotides, the CDR3 is TGCGCCAGCAGCTTGGATGGACTAGCGGGGGGAAATGAGCAGTTCTTC. It translates to CASSLDGLAGGNEQFF.

The V call is TRBV7-9, the J call TRBJ1-4; D gene ambiguous. Germline CDR1 and CDR2: SEHNR and FQNEAQ (reference sequence). The CDR3 length is 15 residues. V was cut by 5 bases and J by 10 bases, with 20 bases left in between. This CDR3 reads CASSPDPGSQRKLFF. CDR3 nucleotide sequence: TGTGCCAGCAGCCCGGACCCGGGAAGCCAAAGAAAACTGTTTTTT.

The chain joins TRBV5-1 to TRBJ1-2; D is unclear. Trimming stripped 4 bases from V and 8 bases from J, with 12 bases between. CDR1 SGHRS and CDR2 YFSETQ come from the germline V gene. This CDR3 comprises 12 residues. The CDR3 is CASSAREEGYTF. The CDR3 DNA follows: TGCGCCAGCAGCGCCCGGGAGGAAGGCTACACCTTC.

V usage is TRBV6-5 and J usage is TRBJ2-7; D uncertain. CDR1 MNHEY and CDR2 SVGAGI come from the germline V gene. The V end lost 6 bases, the J end lost 1 base, and 13 bases lay between the germline ends. This CDR3 contains 14 residues. CDR3 nucleotides: TGTGCCAGCAGCGGTCAAATGGCTTCCTACGAGCAGTACTTC. Protein product: CASSGQMASYEQYF.

V and J are TRBV28 and TRBJ1-2, with 9 nucleotides matching TRBD1. The germline V gene has CDR1 MDHEN and CDR2 SYDVKM. V lost 10 bases and J lost 8; bases outside the gene matches: 5. CDR3 length equals 11 residues. CDR3: CATGQGIGYTF. The CDR3 DNA reads as TGTGCCACTGGACAGGGGATCGGCTACACCTTC.

The chain joins TRBV7-2 to TRBJ2-1, with D unclear. This CDR3 has 13 amino acids. Trimming took 1 base from V and 4 from J, leaving 5 bases between them. Germline V CDR1 and CDR2: SGHTA, FQGNSA. CDR3 DNA: TGTGCCAGCAGCTTAGGTTTATACAATGAGCAGTTCTTC. Encoded protein: CASSLGLYNEQFF.

This clone was observed a single time. The chain recombines TRBV2 with TRBJ1-1; D is possibly TRBD1 (6 bases). Trimming removed 7 bases from V and 4 bases from J, with 16 bases in between. The germline V gene encodes CDR1 SNHLY and CDR2 FYNNEI. This CDR3 has 14 amino acids. The CDR3 spells CASKPQGSVTEAFF. CDR3 DNA: TGTGCCAGCAAACCACAGGGATCGGTCACTGAAGCTTTCTTT.

V usage is TRBV19 and J usage is TRBJ2-3, with TRBD2 identical over 8 bases. Germline trimming cut 8 bases from V and 4 bases from J; bases unmatched to any gene: 2. Germline CDR1 and CDR2: LNHDA and SQIVND (reference sequence). CDR3 length: 12 residues. The CDR3 bases are TGTGCCAGTCGGCGGGGGGCAGATACGCAGTATTTT. It yields the protein CASRRGADTQYF.

V is TRBV19 and J is TRBJ1-3; D may be TRBD1 (5 bases). V shed 7 bases and J shed 0 bases, with 13 bases lying between them. The CDR3 spans 15 residues. Germline V gene lookup returns CDR1 LNHDA and CDR2 SQIVND (reference sequence). The CDR3 coding sequence is TGTGCCAGTAAAGAGAACGGGGCCTCTGGAAACACCATATATTTT. Its translation is CASKENGASGNTIYF.

This clone came up a few times. The chain is built from TRBV6-6 and TRBJ1-2, with D possibly being TRBD1 (6 bases). V was pared by 5 bases and J by 5 bases, with 18 bases between. The CDR3 sequence is 15 residues long. Germline V lookup: CDR1 MNHNY, CDR2 SVGAGI (reference sequence). The CDR3 coding sequence is TGTGCCAGCAGTCCGGGACAAAACTCGGGATATGGCTACACCTTC. Translation: CASSPGQNSGYGYTF.

V usage is TRBV19 and J usage is TRBJ1-5, with a tentative D call TRBD1 (5 bases). Looked up from germline, CDR1 is LNHDA and CDR2 is SQIVND (reference sequence). This CDR3 contains 14 residues. V was pared by 9 bases and J by 6 bases, with 18 bases between. The CDR3 nucleotides are TGTGCCAGCGAGGCTGGGTGGGACCGTCAGCCCCAGCATTTT. The encoded protein is CASEAGWDRQPQHF.